This is a list of T cell receptor beta chains from one sample in a study of early T cells in non-severe SARS-CoV-2 infection. Using its own MiXCR run on the 5' RACE reads, TCRdb lists one record per CDR3 protein. The sample lists under 50,000 distinct CDR3 sequences, 5.6% occurring once. Sequencing was performed on whole blood. The source is an adult who was a healthcare worker with PCR-confirmed SARS-CoV-2 infection or an uninfected control (not recorded which). Both conserved end residues are part of each CDR3. The D gene is left open where the match is weak. Not every row has a clone size; where given, it reads once, few, many or a size class.

v_gene: TRBV13
abundance: many
j_gene: TRBJ1-1
d_gene: .
CDR3aa: CASSPGGGTEAFF
CDR3nt: TGTGCCAGCAGCCCCGGGGGGGGCACTGAAGCTTTCTTT

v_gene: TRBV3-1
abundance: .
j_gene: TRBJ1-3
d_gene: .
CDR3aa: CASSQGVRALPGGNTIYF
CDR3nt: TGTGCCAGCAGCCAAGGTGTAAGAGCGCTGCCTGGTGGAAACACCATATATTTT

v_gene: TRBV4-1
abundance: few
j_gene: TRBJ2-2
d_gene: .
CDR3aa: CASSQERAPSELFF
CDR3nt: TGCGCCAGCAGCCAAGAAAGGGCTCCCTCAGAGCTGTTTTTT

v_gene: TRBV6-6
abundance: many
j_gene: TRBJ1-6
d_gene: .
CDR3aa: CASSFPRAQSYNSPLHF
CDR3nt: TGTGCCAGCAGTTTCCCCAGGGCCCAATCCTATAATTCACCCCTCCACTTT

v_gene: TRBV7-6
abundance: many
j_gene: TRBJ2-1
d_gene: TRBD2
CDR3aa: CASSSWTSGRAINEQFF
CDR3nt: TGTGCCAGCAGCTCGTGGACTAGCGGGAGGGCCATTAATGAGCAGTTCTTC

v_gene: TRBV25-1
abundance: .
j_gene: TRBJ2-1
d_gene: TRBD2
CDR3aa: CASSEGGGASEQFF
CDR3nt: TGTGCCAGCAGTGAAGGCGGGGGGGCTTCAGAGCAGTTCTTC

v_gene: TRBV6-5
abundance: many
j_gene: TRBJ2-4
d_gene: .
CDR3aa: CASSSRTPGLKNIQYF
CDR3nt: TGTGCCAGCAGTTCGAGGACTCCAGGGCTGAAAAACATTCAGTACTTC

v_gene: TRBV4-1
abundance: few
j_gene: TRBJ2-1
d_gene: TRBD1
CDR3aa: CASSQAGTGGINEQFF
CDR3nt: TGCGCCAGCAGCCAGGCCGGGACAGGGGGCATCAATGAGCAGTTCTTC

v_gene: TRBV6-2/TRBV6-3
abundance: many
j_gene: TRBJ2-2
d_gene: .
CDR3aa: CASSLVSNTGELFF
CDR3nt: TGTGCCAGCAGTTTGGTGTCGAACACCGGGGAGCTGTTTTTT

v_gene: TRBV6-6
abundance: many
j_gene: TRBJ2-7
d_gene: .
CDR3aa: CASSDNNEQYF
CDR3nt: TGTGCCAGCAGTGACAATAACGAGCAGTACTTC

v_gene: TRBV20-1
abundance: few
j_gene: TRBJ1-1
d_gene: TRBD1
CDR3aa: CSAMPDRGGRGTEAFF
CDR3nt: TGCAGTGCTATGCCAGACAGGGGAGGGAGGGGCACTGAAGCTTTCTTT

v_gene: TRBV7-2
abundance: medium-sized
j_gene: TRBJ2-6
d_gene: .
CDR3aa: CASSTMSSGANVLTF
CDR3nt: TGTGCCAGCAGCACCATGAGCTCTGGGGCCAACGTCCTGACTTTC

v_gene: TRBV19
abundance: .
j_gene: TRBJ2-3
d_gene: TRBD1
CDR3aa: CASSMGQGAGDTQYF
CDR3nt: TGTGCCAGTAGTATGGGACAGGGGGCGGGTGATACGCAGTATTTT

v_gene: TRBV9
abundance: .
j_gene: TRBJ1-5
d_gene: .
CDR3aa: CASSGQGISNQPQHF
CDR3nt: TGTGCCAGCAGCGGTCAGGGGATCAGCAATCAGCCCCAGCATTTT

v_gene: TRBV4-3
abundance: many
j_gene: TRBJ2-7
d_gene: .
CDR3aa: CASSHSFGLAPTYEQYF
CDR3nt: TGCGCCAGCAGCCACTCCTTCGGGCTAGCGCCCACCTACGAGCAGTACTTC

v_gene: TRBV20-1
abundance: many
j_gene: TRBJ2-7
d_gene: .
CDR3aa: CSAGPRGYEQYF
CDR3nt: TGCAGTGCCGGACCCAGGGGTTACGAGCAGTACTTC

v_gene: TRBV6-1
abundance: many
j_gene: TRBJ2-3
d_gene: TRBD2
CDR3aa: CASTSRTSGRRNTQYF
CDR3nt: TGTGCCAGCACGTCCCGGACTAGCGGGAGGAGGAATACGCAGTATTTT

v_gene: TRBV27
abundance: .
j_gene: TRBJ2-5
d_gene: .
CDR3aa: CASSLVGGIRETQYF
CDR3nt: TGTGCCAGCAGTTTGGTTGGGGGGATTCGAGAGACCCAGTACTTC

v_gene: TRBV5-4
abundance: many
j_gene: TRBJ1-1
d_gene: .
CDR3aa: CASSLLSAEAFF
CDR3nt: TGTGCCAGCAGCTTGTTGTCAGCTGAAGCTTTCTTT

v_gene: TRBV29-1
abundance: many
j_gene: TRBJ1-1
d_gene: .
CDR3aa: CSVVEGIMEVFF
CDR3nt: TGCAGCGTTGTGGAAGGGATTATGGAAGTTTTCTTT

v_gene: TRBV11-2
abundance: .
j_gene: TRBJ2-5
d_gene: .
CDR3aa: CASSLNPAASFF
CDR3nt: TGTGCCAGCAGCTTAAATCCGGCTGCTAGTTTCTTC

v_gene: TRBV11-2
abundance: few
j_gene: TRBJ2-1
d_gene: TRBD2
CDR3aa: CASRPLGTSGYNEQFF
CDR3nt: TGTGCCAGCAGACCCCTAGGGACTAGCGGATACAATGAGCAGTTCTTC

v_gene: TRBV7-2
abundance: many
j_gene: TRBJ2-5
d_gene: .
CDR3aa: CASSRAGETQYF
CDR3nt: TGTGCCAGCAGCCGGGCGGGGGAGACCCAGTACTTC

v_gene: TRBV29-1
abundance: many
j_gene: TRBJ2-4
d_gene: .
CDR3aa: CSVEVDAVNIQYF
CDR3nt: TGCAGCGTTGAAGTGGACGCCGTGAACATTCAGTACTTC

v_gene: TRBV6-4
abundance: many
j_gene: TRBJ2-1
d_gene: .
CDR3aa: CASGLPGGGNEQFF
CDR3nt: TGTGCCAGCGGGTTACCCGGGGGAGGCAATGAGCAGTTCTTC

v_gene: TRBV29-1
abundance: .
j_gene: TRBJ2-5
d_gene: .
CDR3aa: CSVRDIQGGETQYF
CDR3nt: TGCAGCGTTCGAGATATACAGGGTGGAGAGACCCAGTACTTC

v_gene: TRBV5-1
abundance: many
j_gene: TRBJ1-1
d_gene: .
CDR3aa: CASSLDLGEVGTEAFF
CDR3nt: TGCGCCAGCAGCTTGGATCTGGGGGAGGTTGGCACTGAAGCTTTCTTT

v_gene: TRBV19
abundance: many
j_gene: TRBJ2-3
d_gene: .
CDR3aa: CASSITLGTDTQYF
CDR3nt: TGTGCCAGTAGTATAACCCTGGGCACAGATACGCAGTATTTT

v_gene: TRBV18
abundance: many
j_gene: TRBJ2-1
d_gene: .
CDR3aa: CASSPFTGFYNEQFF
CDR3nt: TGTGCCAGCTCACCTTTTACAGGGTTCTACAATGAGCAGTTCTTC

v_gene: TRBV24-1
abundance: many
j_gene: TRBJ1-1
d_gene: TRBD1
CDR3aa: CATRSTKTGRDTEAFF
CDR3nt: TGTGCCACCAGGAGTACTAAGACAGGGAGGGACACTGAAGCTTTCTTT

v_gene: TRBV4-2
abundance: many
j_gene: TRBJ2-2
d_gene: .
CDR3aa: CASSQATGELFF
CDR3nt: TGTGCCAGCAGCCAAGCCACCGGGGAGCTGTTTTTT

v_gene: TRBV20-1
abundance: medium-sized
j_gene: TRBJ1-6
d_gene: .
CDR3aa: CSASRDTNSPLHF
CDR3nt: TGCAGTGCGTCACGGGACACGAATTCACCCCTCCACTTT

v_gene: TRBV5-6
abundance: few
j_gene: TRBJ2-6
d_gene: .
CDR3aa: CASSRRVSSGANVLTF
CDR3nt: TGTGCCAGCAGCAGGCGGGTCTCCTCTGGGGCCAACGTCCTGACTTTC